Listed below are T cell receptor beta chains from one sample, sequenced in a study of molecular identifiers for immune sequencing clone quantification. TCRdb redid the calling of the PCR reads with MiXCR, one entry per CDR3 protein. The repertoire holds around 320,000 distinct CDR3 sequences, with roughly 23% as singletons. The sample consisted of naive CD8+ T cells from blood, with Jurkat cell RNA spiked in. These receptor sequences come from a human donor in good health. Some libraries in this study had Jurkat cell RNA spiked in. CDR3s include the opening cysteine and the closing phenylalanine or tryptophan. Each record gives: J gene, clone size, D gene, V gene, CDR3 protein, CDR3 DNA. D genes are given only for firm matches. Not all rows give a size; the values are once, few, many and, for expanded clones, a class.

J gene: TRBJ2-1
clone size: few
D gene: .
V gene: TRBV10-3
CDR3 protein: CAISEEADEQFF
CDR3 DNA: TGTGCCATCAGTGAAGAGGCAGATGAGCAGTTCTTC

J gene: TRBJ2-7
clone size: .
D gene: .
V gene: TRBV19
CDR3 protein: CASSPGTRSYEQYF
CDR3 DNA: TGTGCCAGTAGTCCCGGGACAAGGTCCTACGAGCAGTACTTC

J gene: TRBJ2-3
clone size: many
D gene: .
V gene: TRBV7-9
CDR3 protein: CASRQGQRTDTQYF
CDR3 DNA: TGTGCCAGCAGACAAGGACAGAGAACAGATACGCAGTATTTT

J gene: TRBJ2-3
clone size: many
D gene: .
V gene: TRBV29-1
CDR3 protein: CSVEGNSLTQYF
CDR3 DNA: TGCAGCGTTGAAGGAAACTCGCTTACGCAGTATTTT

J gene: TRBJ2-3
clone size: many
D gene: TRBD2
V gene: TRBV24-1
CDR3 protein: CATSDSGGATSTDTQYF
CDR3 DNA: TGTGCCACCAGTGATTCCGGGGGGGCTACTAGCACAGATACGCAGTATTTT

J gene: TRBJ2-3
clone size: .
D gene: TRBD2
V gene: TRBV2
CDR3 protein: CASSELRWGGGTDTQYF
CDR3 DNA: TGTGCCAGCAGTGAACTCCGATGGGGGGGAGGCACAGATACGCAGTATTTT

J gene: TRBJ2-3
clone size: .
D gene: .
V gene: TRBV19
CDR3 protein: CASSIAYRRSTDTQYF
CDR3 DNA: TGTGCCAGTAGTATAGCCTACAGGAGAAGCACAGATACGCAGTATTTT

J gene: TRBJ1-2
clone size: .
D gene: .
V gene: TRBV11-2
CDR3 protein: CASSYTGQRSYTF
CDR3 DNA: TGTGCCAGCAGCTACACCGGGCAGCGGTCTTACACCTTC

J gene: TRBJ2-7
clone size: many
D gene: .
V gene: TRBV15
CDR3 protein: CATSRDSGIEQYF
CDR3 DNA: TGTGCCACCAGCAGAGATTCGGGGATCGAGCAGTACTTC

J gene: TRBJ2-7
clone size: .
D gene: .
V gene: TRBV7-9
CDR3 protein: CASSPTDLFPEQYF
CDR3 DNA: TGTGCCAGCAGCCCTACCGACCTGTTCCCCGAGCAGTACTTC

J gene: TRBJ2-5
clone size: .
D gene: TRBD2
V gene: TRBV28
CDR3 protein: CASRFTLAGGQETQYF
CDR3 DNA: TGTGCCAGCAGATTTACGCTAGCGGGAGGACAAGAGACCCAGTACTTC

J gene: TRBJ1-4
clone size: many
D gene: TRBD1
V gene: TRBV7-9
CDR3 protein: CASSYRQGTNEKLFF
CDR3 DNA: TGTGCCAGCAGCTATCGACAGGGAACTAATGAAAAACTGTTTTTT

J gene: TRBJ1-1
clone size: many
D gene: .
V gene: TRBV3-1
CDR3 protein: CASSQVSGTEAFF
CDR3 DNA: TGTGCCAGCAGCCAAGTTAGCGGCACTGAAGCTTTCTTT

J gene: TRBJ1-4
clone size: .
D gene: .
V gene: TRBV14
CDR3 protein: CASSQYPRQETNEKLLF
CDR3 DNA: TGTGCCAGCAGCCAATACCCTCGACAGGAAACGAATGAAAAACTGTTATTT

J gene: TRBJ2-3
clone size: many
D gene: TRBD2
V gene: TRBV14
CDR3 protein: CASSHIPAGGPDTQYF
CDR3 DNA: TGTGCCAGCAGCCATATCCCAGCGGGGGGACCAGATACGCAGTATTTT

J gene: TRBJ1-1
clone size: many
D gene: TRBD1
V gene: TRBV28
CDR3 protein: CASSPRQGTEAFF
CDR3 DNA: TGTGCCAGCAGCCCCAGACAGGGCACTGAAGCTTTCTTT

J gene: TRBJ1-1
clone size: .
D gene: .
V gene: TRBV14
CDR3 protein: CASSQINTEAFF
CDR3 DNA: TGTGCCAGCAGCCAGATAAACACTGAAGCTTTCTTT

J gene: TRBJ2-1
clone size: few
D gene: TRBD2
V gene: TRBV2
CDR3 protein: CASSRLAGSYNEQFF
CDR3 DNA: TGTGCCAGCAGTAGACTAGCGGGATCCTACAATGAGCAGTTCTTC

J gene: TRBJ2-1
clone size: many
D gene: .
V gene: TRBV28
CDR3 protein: CASSLFAGGYEQFF
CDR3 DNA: TGTGCCAGCAGTTTATTTGCCGGGGGCTATGAGCAGTTCTTC

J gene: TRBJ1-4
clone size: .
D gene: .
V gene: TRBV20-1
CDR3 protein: CSATTWTEPNEKLFF
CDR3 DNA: TGCAGTGCTACAACCTGGACAGAACCTAATGAAAAACTGTTTTTT

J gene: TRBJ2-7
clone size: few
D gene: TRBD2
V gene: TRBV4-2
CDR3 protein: CASSPLLGGTSGGTDEQYF
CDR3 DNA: TGTGCCAGCAGCCCACTTTTAGGTGGGACTAGCGGGGGCACCGACGAGCAGTACTTC

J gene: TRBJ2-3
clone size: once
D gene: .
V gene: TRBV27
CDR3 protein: CANDWRGSTDTQYF
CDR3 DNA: TGTGCCAATGACTGGCGGGGAAGCACAGATACGCAGTATTTT

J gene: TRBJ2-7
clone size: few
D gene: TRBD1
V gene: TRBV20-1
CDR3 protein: CSARSPGQGDYEQYF
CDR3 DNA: TGCAGTGCTAGGAGCCCGGGACAGGGGGACTACGAGCAGTACTTC

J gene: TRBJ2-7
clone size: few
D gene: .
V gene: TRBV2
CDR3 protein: CASSEEEGNSYEQYF
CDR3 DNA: TGTGCCAGCAGTGAAGAGGAAGGAAACTCCTACGAGCAGTACTTC

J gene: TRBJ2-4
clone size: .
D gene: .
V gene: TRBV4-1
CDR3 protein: CASSQAAPDIQYF
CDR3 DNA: TGCGCCAGCAGCCAAGCCGCCCCAGACATTCAGTACTTC

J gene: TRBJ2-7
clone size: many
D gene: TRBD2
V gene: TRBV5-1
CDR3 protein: CACTSGSYEQYF
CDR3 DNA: TGCGCCTGCACTAGCGGGAGCTACGAGCAGTACTTC

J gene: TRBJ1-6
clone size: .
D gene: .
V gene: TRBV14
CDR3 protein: CASSPPGGDSPLHF
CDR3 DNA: TGTGCCAGCAGCCCACCCGGGGGGGATTCACCCCTCCACTTT

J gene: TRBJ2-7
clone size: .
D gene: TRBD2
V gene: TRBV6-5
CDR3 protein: CASGSGSVNEQYF
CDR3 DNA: TGTGCCAGCGGTAGCGGGAGCGTCAACGAGCAGTACTTC

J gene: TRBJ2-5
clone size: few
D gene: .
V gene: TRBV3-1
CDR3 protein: CASSQEIGAETQYF
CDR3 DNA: TGTGCCAGCAGCCAAGAAATAGGGGCAGAGACCCAGTACTTC

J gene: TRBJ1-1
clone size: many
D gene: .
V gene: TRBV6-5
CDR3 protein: CASGGGNTEAFF
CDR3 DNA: TGTGCCAGCGGGGGGGGGAACACTGAAGCTTTCTTT

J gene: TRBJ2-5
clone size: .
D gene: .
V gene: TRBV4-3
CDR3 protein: CASSQELAEETQYF
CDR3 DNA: TGCGCCAGCAGCCAAGAGCTAGCCGAAGAGACCCAGTACTTC

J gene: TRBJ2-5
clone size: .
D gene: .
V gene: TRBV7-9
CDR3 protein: CASSRALETQYF
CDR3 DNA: TGTGCCAGCAGCCGAGCGTTAGAGACCCAGTACTTC

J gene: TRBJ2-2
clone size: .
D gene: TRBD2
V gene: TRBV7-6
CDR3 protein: CASSEGLAATGELFF
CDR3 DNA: TGTGCCAGCAGCGAAGGACTAGCGGCTACCGGGGAGCTGTTTTTT

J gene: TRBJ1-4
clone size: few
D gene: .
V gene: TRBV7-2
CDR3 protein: CASSQLPAPVATNEKLFF
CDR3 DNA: TGTGCCAGCAGCCAACTTCCGGCCCCAGTAGCAACTAATGAAAAACTGTTTTTT

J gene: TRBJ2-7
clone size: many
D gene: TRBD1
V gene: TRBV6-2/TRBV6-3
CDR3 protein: CASSHRGHEQYF
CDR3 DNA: TGTGCCAGCAGTCACAGGGGCCACGAGCAGTACTTC

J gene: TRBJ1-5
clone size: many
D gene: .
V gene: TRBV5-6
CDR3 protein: CASSLGNLYQPQHF
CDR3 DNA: TGTGCCAGCAGCTTGGGTAACCTTTATCAGCCCCAGCATTTT

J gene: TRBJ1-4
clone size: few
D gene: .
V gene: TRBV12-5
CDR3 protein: CAGQLRVRRKLFF
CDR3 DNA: TGTGCTGGTCAACTCCGGGTCCGCCGAAAACTGTTTTTT